Detailed here is one T cell receptor (beta chain). Its antigen remains unidentified. Germline loops: CDR1 SNHLY, CDR2 FYNNEI. Trimming at V came to 9 bases and at J to 3 bases, leaving 6 bases not matched to a gene. The CDR3 totals 14 residues. The sort gate was single viable CD3+CD4+CD8-CD45RO+ cells for memory CD4+ T cells. Libraries were prepared by immunoSEQ multiplex PCR; TCRdb keeps only in-frame clonotypes and omits some of them. The data contain 50,000 to 75,000 clones, 82% of them singletons. The data originate from a study of memory CD4+ T cells and cytomegalovirus serostatus. General study findings and limits: Suggested: most of the CMV-linked TCR signature lies in CD4+ memory cells.

This sequence originates from an adult in good health and CMV-seronegative. The specimen was memory CD4+ T cells from blood. The V and J genes are TRBV2 and TRBJ2-1, with 9 bases matching TRBD2. CDR3 region: CARQSGGLYNEQFF. The CDR3 DNA sequence: TGTGCCAGACAGAGCGGGGGGCTCTACAATGAGCAGTTCTTC.